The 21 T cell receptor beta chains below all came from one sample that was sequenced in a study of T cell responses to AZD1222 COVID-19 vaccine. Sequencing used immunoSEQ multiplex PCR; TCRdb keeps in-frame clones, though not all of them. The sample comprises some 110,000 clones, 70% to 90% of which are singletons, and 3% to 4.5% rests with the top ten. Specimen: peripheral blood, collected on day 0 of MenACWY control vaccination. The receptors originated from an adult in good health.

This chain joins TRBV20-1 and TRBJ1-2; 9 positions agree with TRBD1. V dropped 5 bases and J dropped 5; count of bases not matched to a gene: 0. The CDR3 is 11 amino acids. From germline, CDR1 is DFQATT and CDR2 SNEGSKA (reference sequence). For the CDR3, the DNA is TGCAGTGCTGGGACAGGGTATGGCTACACCTTC. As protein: CSAGTGYGYTF.

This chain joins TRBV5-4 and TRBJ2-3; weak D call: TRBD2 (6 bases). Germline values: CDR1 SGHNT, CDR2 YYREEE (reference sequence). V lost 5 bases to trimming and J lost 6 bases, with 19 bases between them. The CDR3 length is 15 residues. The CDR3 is CASSHPGGAEDTQYF. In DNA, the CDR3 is TGTGCCAGCAGTCATCCCGGGGGAGCCGAGGATACGCAGTATTTT.

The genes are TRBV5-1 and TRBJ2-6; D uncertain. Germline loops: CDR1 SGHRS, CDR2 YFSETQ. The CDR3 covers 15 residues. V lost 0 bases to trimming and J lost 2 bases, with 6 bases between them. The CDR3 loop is CASSLDVAGANVLTF. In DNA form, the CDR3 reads TGCGCCAGCAGCTTGGACGTGGCTGGGGCCAACGTCCTGACTTTC. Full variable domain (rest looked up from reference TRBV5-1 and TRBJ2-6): KAGVTQTPRYLIKTRGQQVTLSCSPISGHRSVSWYQQTPGQGLQFLFEYFSETQRNKGNFPGRFSGRQFSNSRSEMNVSTLELGDSALYLCASSLDVAGANVLTFGAGSRLTVL.

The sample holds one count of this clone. The CDR3 DNA reads as TGTGCCAGCAGTCTCGGGACAGGGTCCTACAATGAGCAGTTCTTC. Amino acid sequence: CASSLGTGSYNEQFF. This chain links TRBV2 with TRBJ2-1, with 9 bases that match TRBD1. J was trimmed by 1 base and V by 5 bases; bases with no gene match: 3. Per germline, CDR1 SNHLY and CDR2 FYNNEI. The length of the CDR3 is 15 residues.

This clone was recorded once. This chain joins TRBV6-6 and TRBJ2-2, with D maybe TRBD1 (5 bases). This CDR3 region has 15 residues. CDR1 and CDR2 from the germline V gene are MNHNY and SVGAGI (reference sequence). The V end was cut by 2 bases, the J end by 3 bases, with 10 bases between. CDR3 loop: CASSYKGRYTGELFF. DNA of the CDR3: TGTGCCAGCAGTTACAAGGGGCGGTACACCGGGGAGCTGTTTTTT.

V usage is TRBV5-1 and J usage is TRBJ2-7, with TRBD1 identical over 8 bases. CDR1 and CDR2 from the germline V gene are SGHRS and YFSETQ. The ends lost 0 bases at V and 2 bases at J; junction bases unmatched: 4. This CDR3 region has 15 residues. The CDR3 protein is CASSLGGQAPYEQYF. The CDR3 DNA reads TGCGCCAGCAGCTTGGGGGGACAGGCACCCTACGAGCAGTACTTC.

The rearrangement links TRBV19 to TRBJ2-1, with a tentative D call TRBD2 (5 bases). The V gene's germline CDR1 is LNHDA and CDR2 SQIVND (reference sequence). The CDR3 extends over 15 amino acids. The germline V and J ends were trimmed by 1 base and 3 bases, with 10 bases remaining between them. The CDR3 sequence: CASSIGASNYNEQFF. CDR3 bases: TGTGCCAGTAGTATAGGAGCTAGCAACTACAATGAGCAGTTCTTC.

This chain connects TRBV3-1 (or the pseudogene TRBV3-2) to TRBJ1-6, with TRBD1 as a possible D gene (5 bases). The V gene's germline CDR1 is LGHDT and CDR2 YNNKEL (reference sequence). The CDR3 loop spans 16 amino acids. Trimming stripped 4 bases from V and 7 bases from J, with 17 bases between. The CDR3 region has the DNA TGTGCCAGCAGCCCCCGTCCGGGGACCCTAAATTCACCCCTCCACTTT. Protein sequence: CASSPRPGTLNSPLHF.

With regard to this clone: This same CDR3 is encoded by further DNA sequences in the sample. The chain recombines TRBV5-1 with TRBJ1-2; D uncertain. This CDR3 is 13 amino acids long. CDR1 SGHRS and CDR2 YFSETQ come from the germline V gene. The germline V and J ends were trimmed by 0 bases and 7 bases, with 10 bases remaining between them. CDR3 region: CASSLGGNSGYTF. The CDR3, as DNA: TGCGCCAGCAGCTTGGGGGGTAATTCTGGCTACACCTTC. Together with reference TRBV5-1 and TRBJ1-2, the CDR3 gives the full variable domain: KAGVTQTPRYLIKTRGQQVTLSCSPISGHRSVSWYQQTPGQGLQFLFEYFSETQRNKGNFPGRFSGRQFSNSRSEMNVSTLELGDSALYLCASSLGGNSGYTFGSGTRLTVV.

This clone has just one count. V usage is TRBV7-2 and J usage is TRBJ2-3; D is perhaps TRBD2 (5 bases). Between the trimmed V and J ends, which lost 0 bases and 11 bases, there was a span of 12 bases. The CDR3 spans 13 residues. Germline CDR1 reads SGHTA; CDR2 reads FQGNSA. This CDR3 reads CASSLAIREGQYF. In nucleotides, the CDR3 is TGTGCCAGCAGCTTAGCGATACGGGAAGGGCAGTATTTT.

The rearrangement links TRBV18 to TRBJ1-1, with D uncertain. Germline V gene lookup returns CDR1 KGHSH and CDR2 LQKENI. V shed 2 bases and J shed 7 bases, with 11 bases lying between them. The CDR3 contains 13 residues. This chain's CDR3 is CASSPSSEGEAFF. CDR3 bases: TGTGCCAGCTCACCATCCAGTGAGGGTGAAGCTTTCTTT.

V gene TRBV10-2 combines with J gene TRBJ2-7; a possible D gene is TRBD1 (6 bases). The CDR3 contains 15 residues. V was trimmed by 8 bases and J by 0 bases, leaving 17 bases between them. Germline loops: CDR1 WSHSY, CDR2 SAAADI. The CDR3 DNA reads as TGCGCCAGCCGCCCGTGGCAGGGGAGCTCCTACGAGCAGTACTTC. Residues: CASRPWQGSSYEQYF.

The chain's CDR3 is CASTLDSLTDTQYF. As DNA, the CDR3 is TGCGCCAGCACCCTGGACAGCCTCACAGATACGCAGTATTTT. V gene TRBV5-1 combines with J gene TRBJ2-3, with D possibly TRBD1 on 6 matching bases. Germline V gene sequence: CDR1 SGHRS, CDR2 YFSETQ. The CDR3 is 14 residues long. The V end lost 6 bases, the J end lost 2 bases, and 13 bases lay between the germline ends.

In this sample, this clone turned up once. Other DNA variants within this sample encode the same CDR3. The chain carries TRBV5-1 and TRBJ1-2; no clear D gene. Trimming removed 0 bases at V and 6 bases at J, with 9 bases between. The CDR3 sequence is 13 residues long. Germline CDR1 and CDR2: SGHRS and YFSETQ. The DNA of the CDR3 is TGCGCCAGCAGCTTGGGGGGAACCGATGGCTACACCTTC. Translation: CASSLGGTDGYTF.

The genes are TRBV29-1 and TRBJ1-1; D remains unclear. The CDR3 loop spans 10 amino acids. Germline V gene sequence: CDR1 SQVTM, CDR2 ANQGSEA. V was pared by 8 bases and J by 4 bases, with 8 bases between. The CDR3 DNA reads TGCAGCAGCGGCGGCACTGAAGCTTTCTTT. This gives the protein CSSGGTEAFF.

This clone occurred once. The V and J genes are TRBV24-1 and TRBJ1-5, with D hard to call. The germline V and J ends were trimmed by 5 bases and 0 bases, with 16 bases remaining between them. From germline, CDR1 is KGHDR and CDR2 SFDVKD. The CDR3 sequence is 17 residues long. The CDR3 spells CATSGQYGSSSNQPQHF. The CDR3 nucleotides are TGTGCCACCAGTGGGCAGTACGGAAGCTCTAGCAATCAGCCCCAGCATTTT.

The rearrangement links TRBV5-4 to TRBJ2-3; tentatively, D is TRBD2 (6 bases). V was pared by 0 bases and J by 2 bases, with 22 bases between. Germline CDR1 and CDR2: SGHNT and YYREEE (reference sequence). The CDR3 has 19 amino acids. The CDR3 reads CASSLAPGSGRRPTDTQYF. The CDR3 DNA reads TGTGCCAGCAGCTTGGCACCTGGGAGTGGGAGGAGGCCCACAGATACGCAGTATTTT.

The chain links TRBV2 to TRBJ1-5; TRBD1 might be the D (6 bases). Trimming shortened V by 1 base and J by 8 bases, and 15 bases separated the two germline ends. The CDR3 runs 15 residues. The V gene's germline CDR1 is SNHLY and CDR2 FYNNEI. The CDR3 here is CASSEGSGASEPQHF. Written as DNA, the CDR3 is TGTGCCAGCAGTGAAGGGTCAGGGGCTTCGGAGCCCCAGCATTTT.

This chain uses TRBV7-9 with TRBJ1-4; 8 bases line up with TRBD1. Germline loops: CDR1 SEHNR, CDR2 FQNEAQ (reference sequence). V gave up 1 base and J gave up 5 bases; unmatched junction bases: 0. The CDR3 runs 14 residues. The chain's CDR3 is CASSLGTGNEKLFF. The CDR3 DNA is TGTGCCAGCAGCTTAGGGACAGGGAATGAAAAACTGTTTTTT.

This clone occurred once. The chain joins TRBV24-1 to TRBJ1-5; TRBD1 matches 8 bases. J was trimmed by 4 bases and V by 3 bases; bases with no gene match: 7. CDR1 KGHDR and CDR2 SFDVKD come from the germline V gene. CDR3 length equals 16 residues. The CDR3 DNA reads TGTGCCACCAGTGATCCCCTGGGACAGGAAAATCAGCCCCAGCATTTT. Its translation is CATSDPLGQENQPQHF.

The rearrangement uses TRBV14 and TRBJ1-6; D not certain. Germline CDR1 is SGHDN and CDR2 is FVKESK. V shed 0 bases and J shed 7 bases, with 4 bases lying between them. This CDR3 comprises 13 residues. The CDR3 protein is CASSQDENSPLHF. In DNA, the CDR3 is TGTGCCAGCAGCCAAGATGAGAATTCACCCCTCCACTTT. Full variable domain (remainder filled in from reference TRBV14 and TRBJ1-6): EAGVTQFPSHSVIEKGQTVTLRCDPISGHDNLYWYRRVMGKEIKFLLHFVKESKQDESGMPNNRFLAERTGGTYSTLKVQPAELEDSGVYFCASSQDENSPLHFGNGTRLTVT.